The sequence of this T cell receptor beta chain was determined in a study of T cells in Graves' hyperthyroidism and ophthalmopathy. This clonotype was counted only a few times. The CDR3 regions of TCR beta were amplified from RNA transcripts. The primer set for the first-round RT-PCR of the TCR CDR3 was HTBI. From the multiplex PCR reads, TCRdb called clonotypes with MiXCR, one entry per CDR3 protein. The sample shows 500,000 to 600,000 distinct CDR3 sequences, approximately 20% of them seen only once. Exclusion of a patient resulted from uncontrolled infection, other autoimmune disease, pregnancy or lactation. Based on clinical symptoms, serum thyroxine and TRAb, thyroid ultrasound and orbital computed tomography, diagnoses were reached. V was trimmed by 0 bases and J by 7 bases, leaving 14 bases between them. CDR1 is SGDLS, CDR2 YYNGEE, per germline. This CDR3 has 15 residues.

Material for sequencing was blood. This clonotype was obtained from a man aged 40-50 years with Graves' ophthalmopathy. The chain uses TRBV9 and TRBJ2-1, with D tentatively TRBD2 (5 bases). The CDR3 region is CASSVVVGAENEQFF. CDR3 DNA sequence: TGTGCCAGCAGCGTAGTAGTGGGAGCTGAAAATGAGCAGTTCTTC. The full variable domain, completed using reference TRBV9 and TRBJ2-1, is DSGVTQTPKHLITATGQRVTLRCSPRSGDLSVYWYQQSLDQGLQFLIQYYNGEERAKGNILERFSAQQFPDLHSELNLSSLELGDSALYFCASSVVVGAENEQFFGPGTRLTVL.